This T cell receptor (beta chain) comes out of a study of control samples from healthy donors and cancer patients. CDR3 length: 13 residues. V was pared by 4 bases and J by 5 bases, with 12 bases between. Germline lookup yields CDR1 ENHRY and CDR2 SYGVKD. TCRdb keeps only in-frame clones here, not all; method: immunoSEQ multiplex PCR. The data show about 89,000 clones, about 83% seen once. This TCR came from a woman aged 40 to 49 in good health. This rearrangement joins TRBV10-3 to TRBJ2-7; D unresolved. The specimen sequenced was blood. CDR3 amino acids: CAISGMGPHEQYF. For the CDR3, the DNA is TGTGCCATCAGTGGGATGGGTCCCCACGAGCAGTACTTC.